The T cell receptor beta chain described here comes from a study of T cells in Graves' hyperthyroidism and ophthalmopathy. Overall study results and limits: Blood also held most thyroid clonotypes expanded beyond 0.001.

The investigators amplified TCR beta CDR3 regions from RNA transcripts. A set of HTBI primers served as the primers for a first-round RT-PCR of the TCR CDR3. TCRdb independently ran MiXCR on the multiplex PCR reads; one entry per CDR3 protein. The sample has hundreds of thousands of distinct CDR3 sequences, over 15% seen once; the top ten hold 18%. With regard to this clonotype: No antigen is known for it.

The CDR3 is made up of 15 amino acids. Germline V lookup: CDR1 SGHTA, CDR2 FQGNSA. V shed 1 base and J shed 9 bases, with 16 bases lying between them. Newly diagnosed hyperthyroidism, duration under 2 months, in patients aged 18 to 65. The study excluded patients with uncontrolled infection, other autoimmune disease, pregnancy or lactation. The PBMCs were sourced from fresh peripheral blood (approximately 9 ml). The sample taken for sequencing was blood. This clonotype was sampled from a young woman with Graves' hyperthyroidism. This rearrangement joins TRBV7-2 to TRBJ2-1; D is possibly TRBD1 (5 bases). The CDR3 is CASSLVDVRGGEQFF. The CDR3 bases are TGTGCCAGCAGCTTAGTTGATGTTAGGGGCGGTGAGCAGTTCTTC. The complete variable domain, with remaining parts taken from reference TRBV7-2 and TRBJ2-1, reads GAGVSQSPSNKVTEKGKDVELRCDPISGHTALYWYRQSLGQGLEFLIYFQGNSAPDKSGLPSDRFSAERTGGSVSTLTIQRTQQEDSAVYLCASSLVDVRGGEQFFGPGTRLTVL.